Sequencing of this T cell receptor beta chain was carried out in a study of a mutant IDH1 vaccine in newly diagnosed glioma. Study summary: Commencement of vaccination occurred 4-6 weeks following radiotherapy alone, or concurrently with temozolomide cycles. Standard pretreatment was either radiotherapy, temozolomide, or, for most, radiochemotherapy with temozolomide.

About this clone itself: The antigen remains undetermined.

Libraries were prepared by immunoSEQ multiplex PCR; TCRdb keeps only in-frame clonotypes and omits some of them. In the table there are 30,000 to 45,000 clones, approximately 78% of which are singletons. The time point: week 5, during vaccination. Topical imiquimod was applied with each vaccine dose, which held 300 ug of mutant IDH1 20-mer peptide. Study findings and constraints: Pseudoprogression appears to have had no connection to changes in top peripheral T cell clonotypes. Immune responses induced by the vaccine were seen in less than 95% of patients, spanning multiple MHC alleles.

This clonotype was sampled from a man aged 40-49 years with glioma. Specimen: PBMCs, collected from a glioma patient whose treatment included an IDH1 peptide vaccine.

CDR3 coding DNA: TGTGCCAGCAGCAAGGACAGGGTTAACGAGCAGTACTTC. As protein: CASSKDRVNEQYF. The chain links TRBV6-1 to TRBJ2-7, with 8 bases identical to TRBD1. V lost 6 bases to trimming and J lost 5 bases; unmatched junction nucleotides: 6. Germline V gene lookup returns CDR1 MNHNS and CDR2 SASEGT. The CDR3 contains 13 residues.